This T cell receptor (beta chain) was recovered during a study of blood T cell repertoires in COVID-19. J gave up 6 bases and V 3 bases, and 5 bases lay outside the gene matches. This CDR3 region has 14 residues. The germline gives CDR1 SGDLS, CDR2 YYNGEE. TCRdb keeps only in-frame clones here, not all; method: immunoSEQ multiplex PCR. The profile shows fewer than 450,000 clones, 90% of them singletons. The sequence came from a man younger than 30 who had recovered from COVID-19. This chain links TRBV9 with TRBJ2-3; 9 nucleotides agree with TRBD2. Sequences were obtained from PBMCs or T cells enriched from blood (not recorded which). CDR3 amino acids: CASSEDAGGDTQYF. Written as DNA, the CDR3 is TGTGCCAGCAGCGAGGATGCGGGGGGGGATACGCAGTATTTT.